Sequencing of this TCR beta chain was carried out in a study of shared clonotypes between healthy human individuals. The study's findings and limits: Against clonotypes common to all four donors, non-shared ones had lower generation probabilities. Clonotype sharing across donors was expected to vary with sequencing depth.

Turning to this clone: What it binds is not known.

The repertoire was sequenced with immunoSEQ multiplex PCR; TCRdb's copy has only in-frame clones and lacks some. The table records about 680,000 clones, about 90% of them present only once. CD8 cells regarded as naive lacked CD45RO, were positively chosen for CCR7, and omitted terminally differentiated effector memory CD45RA+ cells. The donors, all of them Caucasian adults, lived in Nashville, Tennessee. CDR1 and CDR2 (germline): SGDLS, YYNGEE. V gave up 3 bases and J gave up 0 bases, with 15 bases separating them. CDR3 size: 16 residues. Specimen: naive CD8+ T cells sorted from blood. The clonotype originates from a man aged 25 to 40 in good health. The chain uses TRBV9 and TRBJ1-1; D is uncertain. The CDR3 spells CASSADNLQMNTEAFF. As DNA, the CDR3 is TGTGCCAGCAGCGCCGACAATCTGCAAATGAACACTGAAGCTTTCTTT.